This TCR beta chain is from a study of blood T cell repertoires in COVID-19. Study at large: Some COVID-19 samples were acute and others convalescent; all came from the United States, Italy and Spain. Sources were T cells, B-cell-depleted T cells, or PBMCs; the material itself was cDNA or gDNA.

Authors' data handling: Reference gene primer amplification yielded estimated nucleated cell counts. Profiled with immunoSEQ multiplex PCR; TCRdb holds only in-frame clones, not every one. Clone size and the V and J calls come from that table; the DNA yielded D and trimming. The top ten hold around 0.97% of the sample, which has hundreds of thousands of clones, approximately 81% seen once. The V gene lost 5 bases and the J gene lost 1 base, with 14 bases spanning the gap. Germline V gene sequence: CDR1 MNHNS, CDR2 SASEGT. CDR3 size: 15 residues. This clone was seen just once. The V gene is TRBV6-1, the J gene TRBJ2-5; possibly TRBD2 for D (6 bases). The sequence derives from a man aged 35-49 years with acute or convalescent COVID-19. The sequencing sample was made of peripheral blood. The chain's CDR3 is CASSWGDITQETQYF. The CDR3 DNA sequence: TGTGCCAGCAGTTGGGGGGATATAACCCAAGAGACCCAGTACTTC.